This TCR beta chain derives from a study of blood T cells in healthy people across ages (dated by TCRdb to the mid-2010s). For the study in its entirety: Template switching captured roughly one uniquely barcoded TCR beta cDNA molecule per two T cells in model experiments. Using deep sequencing normalized with unique cDNA molecular identifiers, the study measured how TCR beta repertoire diversity changes with age. Four age groups were formed from the donors: young (average approximately 17 years), middle-aged (approximately 40), aged (about 68) and long-lived (approximately 80). To avoid experimental bias, donors of different ages were distributed randomly across sequencing lanes. Using the same blood draw, the study looked at two additional independent replicas of 1 million unique cDNA reads for two donors, one aged 18 to 30 and the other aged 80 or older.

Library preparation used 5' RACE. Sequencing took place on an Illumina HiSeq 2500. The second PCR ran for roughly 6 to 11 cycles and used a J-beta primer mix along with a sample-barcoded 5' primer. A unique molecular identifier was introduced onto each TCR beta cDNA molecule by a template-switch 5' adaptor carrying 12 random nucleotides. At least 2.5 million CDR3-containing paired-end reads were obtained from each sample. All of the RNA was converted into first-strand cDNA using the Mint cDNA synthesis kit, with a TRBC-specific oligonucleotide serving as the primer. Following uracil-DNA glycosylase treatment, a first 18-cycle PCR with universal primers M1SS and BC2_uni_R was performed on all cDNA. In the source study's methods: Each sample was normalized by randomly selecting 1 million high-quality reads, each carrying a distinct molecular identifier. Instead of being binned into consensus sequences, reads with shared molecular identifiers were discarded. MiTCR, with a Q25 quality threshold and the strictest error-elimination algorithm, was used for CDR3 identification, clonotype clustering and error correction. A nonparametric unseen species model with Euler transformation was used to estimate a lower bound on total TCR beta diversity. In-frame beta chains were kept once TCRdb had trimmed the public reads at Q25 with fastp and called clones with MiXCR. Rows merge per CDR3 protein into single entries with the most common DNA and genes. TCRdb's processing, not the authors', yielded these V and J calls. The table for this sample lists about 830,000 distinct CDR3 sequences; 55% to 75% of them were counted only once. 22% of the sample comes from the top ten.

The donors were 40 or so Caucasian individuals from Russia, aged 6 to 90 years, who were systemically healthy. Each donor gave approximately 9.3 milliliters of peripheral blood, collected into EDTA-treated Vacutainer tubes. Ficoll-Paque density-gradient centrifugation was used to isolate PBMCs, with at least 6 million obtained per sample. Trizol reagent was used to extract total RNA from the PBMCs, yielding at least 5.5 micrograms per sample. The percentages of naive CD45RAhigh/CD27high T cells were determined by flow cytometry on a PBMC aliquot from every donor. CDR1 and CDR2 were assigned from the germline V gene as SGHTS and YDEGEE. Counted from cysteine to phenylalanine, this CDR3 has 15 amino acids. Left in the record is the CDR3 DNA by itself, 45 bases read in frame from the first base. Trimming removed 2 bases from V and 4 bases from J, leaving 15 bases between the germline ends. With respect to this clonotype: It lacks a known antigen. There are no base qualities to consult, and no much larger clone falls within one base.

What the authors observed across the whole study: A strong correlation was found between observed TCR beta diversity and the percentage of naive T cells measured by flow cytometry. Observed TCR beta diversity per million T cells fell roughly linearly with age, and a significant reduction was already apparent by age roughly 41. Compared with the aged group, more naive CD4+ T cells, fewer expanded clones and increased TCR diversity were shown by the long-lived group, suggesting age selection. Estimates of total diversity from one million sequenced T cells were regarded as lower bounds and underestimates. Because the CMV infection status of the donors was unknown, age-related changes in expanded clonotypes may potentially have been confounded. Because profiling used bulk unsorted PBMCs, naive and antigen-experienced compartments could not be compared conclusively.

This receptor was taken from a man aged 25-45 years in good health. The chain couples TRBV5-8 to TRBJ1-2; a tentative D match to TRBD1 spans 6 bases. What was sequenced was blood. The encoded CDR3 is CASSFNRQASYGYTF. Here is the DNA: TGTGCCAGCAGCTTTAACCGACAGGCCTCCTATGGCTACACCTTC.